These 16 T cell receptor beta chains came from one sample sequenced in a study of blood T cell repertoires in COVID-19. The data were produced by immunoSEQ multiplex PCR, yet TCRdb's version contains in-frame clones alone and is incomplete. This sample carries under 250,000 clones, approximately 85% of them seen once, and the ten largest clones take more than 2%. Sequenced material: peripheral blood. The receptor set was obtained from a woman in her seventies with COVID-19, enrolled during active disease.

The chain recombines TRBV27 with TRBJ1-6; D is unresolved. V lost 4 bases, J lost 9 bases, and 13 bases lay in between. The CDR3 is made up of 14 amino acids. Germline loops: CDR1 MNHEY, CDR2 SMNVEV (reference sequence). The CDR3 protein is CASSSRRVGSPLHF. CDR3 coding DNA: TGTGCCAGCAGTTCCCGCCGAGTTGGTTCACCCCTCCACTTT.

A few counts support this clone. V gene TRBV28 combines with J gene TRBJ1-2; the D gene is possibly TRBD1 (6 bases). The CDR3 has 14 residues. Germline assignment: CDR1 MDHEN and CDR2 SYDVKM. Trimming took off 6 bases at V and 5 bases at J, with 16 bases between the two ends. The CDR3 bases are TGTGCCAGCAGCTGGCGGGGGCAGGGGTATGGCTACACCTTC. It specifies CASSWRGQGYGYTF.

V gene TRBV27 combines with J gene TRBJ1-1; D gene uncertain. Germline values: CDR1 MNHEY, CDR2 SMNVEV (reference sequence). The CDR3 spans 16 residues. The V end was cut by 1 base, the J end by 0 bases, with 12 bases between. This CDR3 reads CASSLYYEIMNTEAFF. The CDR3 bases are TGTGCCAGCAGTTTATACTATGAAATCATGAACACTGAAGCTTTCTTT.

The DNA for the CDR3 is TGTGCCAGCAGCTTAATGGGCATTGACACTGAAGCTTTCTTT. Amino acid sequence: CASSLMGIDTEAFF. V usage is TRBV7-9 and J usage is TRBJ1-1; D gene unclear. The V end lost 2 bases, the J end lost 3 bases, and 10 bases lay between the germline ends. CDR3 length equals 14 residues. Per the germline V gene, CDR1 is SEHNR and CDR2 is FQNEAQ (reference sequence).

The CDR3 is CATTEGAKTEAFF. The CDR3 bases are TGTGCCACCACCGAGGGGGCGAAGACTGAAGCTTTCTTT. The J gene is TRBJ1-1, the V gene TRBV10-3, with 7 bases lining up with TRBD1. The V segment lost 10 bases and the J segment 5 bases; nucleotides outside the gene matches: 10. The CDR3 runs to 13 residues. Germline lookup yields CDR1 ENHRY and CDR2 SYGVKD.

The genes are TRBV13 and TRBJ2-5, with 7 bases identical to TRBD1. The germline V gene encodes CDR1 PRHDT and CDR2 FYEKMQ (reference sequence). CDR3 length: 14 amino acids. V lost 3 bases and J lost 5; bases outside the gene matches: 6. CDR3 sequence: CASSLQGGVETQYF. The CDR3 DNA reads TGTGCCAGCAGCTTGCAAGGGGGCGTGGAGACCCAGTACTTC.

CDR3 bases: TGTGCCAGCAGCCCGGGTGGGAGAATTCAGATGAACTATGGCTACACCTTC. It is translated as CASSPGGRIQMNYGYTF. The chain combines TRBV5-4 with TRBJ1-2; the D is unclear. This CDR3 has 17 residues. Germline V gene sequence: CDR1 SGHNT, CDR2 YYREEE (reference sequence). V shed 4 bases and J shed 2 bases, with 21 bases lying between them.

The V and J genes are TRBV3-1 (or the pseudogene TRBV3-2) and TRBJ2-3; D unclear. The V end lost 1 base, the J end lost 0 bases, and 8 bases lay between the germline ends. Germline V gene sequence: CDR1 LGHDT, CDR2 YNNKEL (reference sequence). The CDR3 is 15 amino acids. CDR3 sequence (DNA): TGTGCCAGCAGCCAAGTTTCCGTTAGCACAGATACGCAGTATTTT. Its translation is CASSQVSVSTDTQYF.

In this sample, this clone turned up once. The chain combines TRBV6-6 with TRBJ1-1; D call uncertain. The CDR3 length is 14 residues. Germline lookup yields CDR1 MNHNY and CDR2 SVGAGI (reference sequence). V dropped 5 bases and J dropped 1 base, with 11 bases sitting between them. CDR3 coding DNA: TGTGCCAGCAGTCCAGGCGCGAGGAACACTGAAGCTTTCTTT. Translation gives CASSPGARNTEAFF.

J is TRBJ2-1 and V is TRBV5-1; D gene unclear. Germline CDR1 is SGHRS and CDR2 is YFSETQ. V lost 4 bases and J lost 8, with 16 bases in between. The CDR3 spans 14 residues. CDR3 in DNA: TGCGCCAGCAGCCCCCAACCCCCGGCGGATGAGCAGTTCTTC. Translated, it gives CASSPQPPADEQFF.

This chain uses TRBV10-3 with TRBJ2-5, with TRBD1 matching over 7 bases. The CDR3 has 15 residues. With 8 bases clipped from V and 3 bases from J, the junction kept 12 bases outside the gene matches. Germline V gives CDR1 ENHRY, CDR2 SYGVKD. DNA for the CDR3: TGTGCCATCGCGAGACAGGGTGGGGTAGAAGAGACCCAGTACTTC. Translation: CAIARQGGVEETQYF.

This clone has only one observation. The J gene is TRBJ2-1, the V gene TRBV9, with 7 bases that match TRBD1. The germline V gene encodes CDR1 SGDLS and CDR2 YYNGEE. This CDR3 is built from 15 residues. J was trimmed by 8 bases and V by 0 bases; bases with no gene match: 8. The CDR3 here is CASSVDRGRFDEQFF. The DNA of the CDR3 is TGTGCCAGCAGCGTAGACAGGGGAAGATTCGATGAGCAGTTCTTC.

This chain uses TRBV12-3 or TRBV12-4 with TRBJ2-4, with D uncertain. The CDR3 length is 13 residues. Trimming removed 5 bases from V and 3 bases from J, with 8 bases in between. Written as DNA, the CDR3 is TGTGCCAGCAGTCGGAGAGGCAAAAACATTCAGTACTTC. It is translated as CASSRRGKNIQYF.

This sequence joins TRBV5-4 and TRBJ1-2; D is perhaps TRBD1 (6 bases). This CDR3 has 15 residues. V was cut by 0 bases and J by 6 bases, with 15 bases left in between. Germline CDR1 and CDR2: SGHNT and YYREEE (reference sequence). The CDR3 bases are TGTGCCAGCAGCTTGGAGGGGGGGAGCACGGATGGCTACACCTTC. Protein: CASSLEGGSTDGYTF.

This clone was seen a handful of times. The chain is built from TRBV6-5 and TRBJ1-5; D uncertain. Germline lookup yields CDR1 MNHEY and CDR2 SVGAGI. This CDR3 is built from 15 residues. With 7 bases removed from V and 0 bases from J, the gap between germline ends came to 13 bases. CDR3 loop: CASTSDGYSNQPQHF. CDR3 DNA sequence: TGTGCCAGCACCTCCGACGGGTATAGCAATCAGCCCCAGCATTTT.

The chain uses TRBV11-3 and TRBJ1-2; possibly TRBD1 for D (6 bases). The V end lost 1 base, the J end lost 2 bases, and 17 bases lay between the germline ends. This CDR3 has 17 residues. Germline V gene data show CDR1 as SGHNT and CDR2 as YENEEA. This CDR3 reads CASSLATPPDSNYGYTF. The CDR3 DNA sequence: TGTGCCAGCAGCTTAGCTACCCCCCCGGACAGCAACTATGGCTACACCTTC. The whole variable domain, remainder taken from reference TRBV11-3 and TRBJ1-2, is EAGVVQSPRYKIIEKKQPVAFWCNPISGHNTLYWYLQNLGQGPELLIRYENEEAVDDSQLPKDRFSAERLKGVDSTLKIQPAELGDSAVYLCASSLATPPDSNYGYTFGSGTRLTVV.